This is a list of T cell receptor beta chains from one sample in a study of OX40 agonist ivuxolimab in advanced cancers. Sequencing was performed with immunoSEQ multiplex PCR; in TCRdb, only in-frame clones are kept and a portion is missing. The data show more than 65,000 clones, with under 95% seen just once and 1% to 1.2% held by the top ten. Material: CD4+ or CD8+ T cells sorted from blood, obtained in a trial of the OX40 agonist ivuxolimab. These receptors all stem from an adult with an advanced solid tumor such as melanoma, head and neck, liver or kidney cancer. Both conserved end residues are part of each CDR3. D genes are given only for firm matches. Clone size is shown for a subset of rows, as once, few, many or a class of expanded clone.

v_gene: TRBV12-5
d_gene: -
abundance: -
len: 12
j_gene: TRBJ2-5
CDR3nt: TGTGCTAGTGGTCCGCAAGCAGAGACCCAGTACTTC
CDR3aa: CASGPQAETQYF

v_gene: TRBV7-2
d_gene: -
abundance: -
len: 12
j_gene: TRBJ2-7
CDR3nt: TGTGCCAGCAGCTTGACTGGCTACGAGCAGTACTTC
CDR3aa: CASSLTGYEQYF

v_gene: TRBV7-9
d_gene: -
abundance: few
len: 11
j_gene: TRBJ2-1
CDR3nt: TGTGCCAGCAGCTTCTCAGAGAAGCAGTTCTTC
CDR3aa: CASSFSEKQFF

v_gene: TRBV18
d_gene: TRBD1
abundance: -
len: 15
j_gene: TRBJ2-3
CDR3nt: TGTGCCAGCTCACCTCCCCCTAGGGGGCCAGATACGCAGTATTTT
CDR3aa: CASSPPPRGPDTQYF

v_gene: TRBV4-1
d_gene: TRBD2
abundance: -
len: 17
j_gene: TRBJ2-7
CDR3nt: TGCGCCAGCAGCCAAGGGCGGCTAGCGGGAACAATTTACGAGCAGTACTTC
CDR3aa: CASSQGRLAGTIYEQYF

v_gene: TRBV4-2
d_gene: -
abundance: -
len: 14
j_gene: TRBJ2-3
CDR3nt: TGTGCCAGCAGCCAAGGCCAAGGTGGGGATACGCAGTATTTT
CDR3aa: CASSQGQGGDTQYF

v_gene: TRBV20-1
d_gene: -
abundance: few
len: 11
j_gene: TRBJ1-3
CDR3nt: TGCAGTGCTGACCGTGGAAACACCATATATTTT
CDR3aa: CSADRGNTIYF

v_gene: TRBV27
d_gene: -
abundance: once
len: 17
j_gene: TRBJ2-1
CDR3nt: TGTGCCAGCAGTCTAAGACGACTGAGTAGCTCCTACAATGAGCAGTTCTTC
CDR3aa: CASSLRRLSSSYNEQFF

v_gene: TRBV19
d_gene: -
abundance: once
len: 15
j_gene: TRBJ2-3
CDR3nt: TGTGCCAGTAGTCCCAACCGGGACGCCCGGGGGAGGCAGTATTTT
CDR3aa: CASSPNRDARGRQYF

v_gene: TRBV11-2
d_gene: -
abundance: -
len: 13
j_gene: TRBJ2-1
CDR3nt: TGTGCCAGCAGCAATGGAGACGAGGTTGAGCAGTTCTTC
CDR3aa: CASSNGDEVEQFF

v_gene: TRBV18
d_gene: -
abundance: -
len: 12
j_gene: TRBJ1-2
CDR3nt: TGTGCCAGTGCTGGCCAACTCTATGGCTACACCTTC
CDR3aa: CASAGQLYGYTF

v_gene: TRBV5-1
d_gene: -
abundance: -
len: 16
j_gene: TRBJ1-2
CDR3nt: TGCGCCAGCAGCGCCCGCCCTTCCGACAGAAACTATGGCTACACCTTC
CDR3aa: CASSARPSDRNYGYTF

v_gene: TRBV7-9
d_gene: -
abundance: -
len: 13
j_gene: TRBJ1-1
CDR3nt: TGTGCCAGCAGCTTAAAGGGGAGTAGTGAAGCTTTCTTT
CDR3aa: CASSLKGSSEAFF

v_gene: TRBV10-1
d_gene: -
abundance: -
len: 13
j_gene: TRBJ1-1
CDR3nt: TGCGCCAGCAGTGAGTCGATAGACACTGAAGCTTTCTTT
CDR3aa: CASSESIDTEAFF

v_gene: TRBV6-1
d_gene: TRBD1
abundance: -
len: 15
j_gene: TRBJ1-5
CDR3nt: TGTGCCAGCACTCTGACAGGGGGTAACAATCAGCCCCAGCATTTT
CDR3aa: CASTLTGGNNQPQHF

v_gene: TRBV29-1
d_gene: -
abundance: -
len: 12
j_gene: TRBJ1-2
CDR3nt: TGCAGCGTTGCGGCACTCAGAGATGGCTACACCTTC
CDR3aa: CSVAALRDGYTF

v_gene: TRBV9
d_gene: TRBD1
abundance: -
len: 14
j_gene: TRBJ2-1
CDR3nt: TGTGCCAGCAGCGCCAGGACAGGGTTAAGTGAGCAGTTCTTC
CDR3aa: CASSARTGLSEQFF

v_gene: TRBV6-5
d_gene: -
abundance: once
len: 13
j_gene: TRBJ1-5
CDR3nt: TGTGCCAGCAGTTTGAACGGACCCTCACCCCAGCATTTT
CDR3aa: CASSLNGPSPQHF

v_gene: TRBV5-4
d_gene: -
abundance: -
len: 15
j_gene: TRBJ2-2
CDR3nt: TGTGCCAGCAGACAGGACTTTACGAACACCGGGGAGCTGTTTTTT
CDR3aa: CASRQDFTNTGELFF

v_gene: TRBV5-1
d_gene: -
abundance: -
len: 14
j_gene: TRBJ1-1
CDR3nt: TGCGCCAGCCGGTTTGCCGAGATGAACACTGAAGCTTTCTTT
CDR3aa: CASRFAEMNTEAFF

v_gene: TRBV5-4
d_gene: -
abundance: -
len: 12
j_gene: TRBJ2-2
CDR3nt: TGTGCCAGCAGCCGCCCCACCGGGGAGCTGTTTTTT
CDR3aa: CASSRPTGELFF

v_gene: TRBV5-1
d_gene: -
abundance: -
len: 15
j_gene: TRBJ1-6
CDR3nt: TGCGCCAGCAGCTTGGAGGGCAGGGGAAATTCACCCCTCCACTTT
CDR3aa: CASSLEGRGNSPLHF

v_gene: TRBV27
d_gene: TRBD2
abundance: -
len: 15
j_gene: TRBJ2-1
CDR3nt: TGTGCCAGCAGCGCTGTAGCGGGCGGGTACAATGAGCAGTTCTTC
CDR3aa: CASSAVAGGYNEQFF

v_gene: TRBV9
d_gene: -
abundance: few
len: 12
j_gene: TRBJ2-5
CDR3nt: TGTGCCAGCAGTGACTACCAAGAGACCCAGTACTTC
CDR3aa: CASSDYQETQYF

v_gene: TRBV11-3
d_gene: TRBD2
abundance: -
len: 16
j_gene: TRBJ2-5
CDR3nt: TGTGCCAGCAGCCCCAGGACTAGCGGGAGTGAAGAGACCCAGTACTTC
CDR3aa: CASSPRTSGSEETQYF

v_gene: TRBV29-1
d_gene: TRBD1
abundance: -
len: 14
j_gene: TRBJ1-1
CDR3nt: TGCAGCGCTTTCAGGGGGGGCATGAACACTGAAGCTTTCTTT
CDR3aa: CSAFRGGMNTEAFF

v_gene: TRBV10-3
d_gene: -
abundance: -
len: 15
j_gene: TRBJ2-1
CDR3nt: TGTGCCATCAGGGACCATTACCCCTCCTACAATGAGCAGTTCTTC
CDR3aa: CAIRDHYPSYNEQFF

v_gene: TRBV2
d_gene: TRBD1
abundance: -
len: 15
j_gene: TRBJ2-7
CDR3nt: TGTGCCAGCAGCGAGCAGGGGGCGAAGACCTACGAGCAGTACTTC
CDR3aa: CASSEQGAKTYEQYF

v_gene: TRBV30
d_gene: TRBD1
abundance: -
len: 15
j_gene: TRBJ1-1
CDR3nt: TGTGCCTGGAGTGTATGGGGACAGGAGAACACTGAAGCTTTCTTT
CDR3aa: CAWSVWGQENTEAFF

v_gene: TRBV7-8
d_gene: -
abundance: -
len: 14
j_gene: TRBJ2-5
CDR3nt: TGTGCCAGCAGCCGCCGGGACTACCAAGAGACCCAGTACTTC
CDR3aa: CASSRRDYQETQYF

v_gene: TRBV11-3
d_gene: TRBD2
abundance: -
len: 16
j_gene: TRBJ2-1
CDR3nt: TGTGCCAGCAGCTGGGGAGGAGGACTAGGCCTCCGTGAGCAGTTCTTC
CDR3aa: CASSWGGGLGLREQFF

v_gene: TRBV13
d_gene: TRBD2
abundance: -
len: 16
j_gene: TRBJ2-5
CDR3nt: TGTGCCAGCAGCTTAAGAGCGGGGGCCGTACAAGAGACCCAGTACTTC
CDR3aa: CASSLRAGAVQETQYF

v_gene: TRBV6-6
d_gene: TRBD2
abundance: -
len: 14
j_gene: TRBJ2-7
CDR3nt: TGTGCCAGCAGTCGCGGGGGGGGCTCCGGAGAGCAGTACTTC
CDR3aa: CASSRGGGSGEQYF

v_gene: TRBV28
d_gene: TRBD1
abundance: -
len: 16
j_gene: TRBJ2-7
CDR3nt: TGTGCCAGCAGTATCATGACAGGGCCCAGCTCCTACGAGCAGTACTTC
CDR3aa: CASSIMTGPSSYEQYF

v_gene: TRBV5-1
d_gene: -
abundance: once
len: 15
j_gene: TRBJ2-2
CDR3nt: TGCGCCAGCAGCCTGGTCATGGCTAACACCGGGGAGCTGTTTTTT
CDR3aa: CASSLVMANTGELFF

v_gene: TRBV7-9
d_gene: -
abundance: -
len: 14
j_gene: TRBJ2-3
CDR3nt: TGTGCCAGCAGCTTCGGGGTTAGCACAGATACGCAGTATTTT
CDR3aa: CASSFGVSTDTQYF

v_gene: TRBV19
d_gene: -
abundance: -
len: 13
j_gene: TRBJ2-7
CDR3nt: TGTGCCAGTAAATTGGGCGGCACCTACGAGCAGTACTTC
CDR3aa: CASKLGGTYEQYF

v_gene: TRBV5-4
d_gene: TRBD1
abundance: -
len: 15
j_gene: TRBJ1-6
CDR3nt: TGTGCCAGCAGACCCTCCCAGGGGGTCGATTCACCCCTCCACTTT
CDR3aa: CASRPSQGVDSPLHF

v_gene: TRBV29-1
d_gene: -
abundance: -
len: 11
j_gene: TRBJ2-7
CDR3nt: TGCAGCGTTCACAGCGGTTACGAGCAGTACTTC
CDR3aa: CSVHSGYEQYF

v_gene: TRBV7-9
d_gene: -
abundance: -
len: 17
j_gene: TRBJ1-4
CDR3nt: TGTGCCAGCAGCTTAGTAGTGTCCCCCGGGGGTGGAGAAAAACTGTTTTTT
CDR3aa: CASSLVVSPGGGEKLFF

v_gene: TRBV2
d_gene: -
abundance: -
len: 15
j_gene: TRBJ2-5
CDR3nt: TGTGCCAGCAGGACAGCCAGGGGTATCCAAGAGACCCAGTACTTC
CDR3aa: CASRTARGIQETQYF